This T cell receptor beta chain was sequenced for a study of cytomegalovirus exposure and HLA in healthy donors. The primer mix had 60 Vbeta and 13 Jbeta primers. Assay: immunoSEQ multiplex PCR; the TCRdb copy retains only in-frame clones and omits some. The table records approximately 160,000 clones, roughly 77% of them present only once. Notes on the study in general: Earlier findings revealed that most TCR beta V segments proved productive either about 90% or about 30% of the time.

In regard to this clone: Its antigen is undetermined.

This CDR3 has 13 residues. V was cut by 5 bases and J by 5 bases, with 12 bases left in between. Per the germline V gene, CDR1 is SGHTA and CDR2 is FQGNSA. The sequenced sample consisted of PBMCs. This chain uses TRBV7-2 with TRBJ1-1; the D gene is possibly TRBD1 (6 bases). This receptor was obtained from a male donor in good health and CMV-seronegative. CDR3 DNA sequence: TGTGCCAGCAGCCGTCGACAGGATACTGAAGCTTTCTTT. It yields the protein CASSRRQDTEAFF.